The source of this T cell receptor (beta chain) is a study of T cell changes during pregnancy in multiple sclerosis. Here immunoSEQ multiplex PCR was the method, and the copy in TCRdb shows in-frame clones only, minus some. Seen here are about 68,000 clones, 90% observed once, and the top ten hold more than 1.4%. This CDR3 spans 17 amino acids. V was shortened by 4 bases and J by 2 bases, with 20 bases between the two germline ends. CDR1 and CDR2 from the germline V gene are KGHSH and LQKENI. This sequence joins TRBV18 and TRBJ1-2, with a weak D call TRBD1 (5 bases). Sequenced here: peripheral blood, sampled in the third trimester of pregnancy. The TCR was taken from a female donor with multiple sclerosis, enrolled in a pregnancy study. CDR3 in DNA: TGTGCCAGCTCACTTTTTGGGGCCTATCTAAGGAACTATGGCTACACCTTC. It translates to CASSLFGAYLRNYGYTF.